What follows are 29 T cell receptor beta chains derived from one specimen sequenced in a study of identifying expanded T cells in peripheral blood (dated by TCRdb to between 2018 and 2020). Library preparation employed the immunoSEQ multiplex PCR assay. Held by TCRdb, this immuneACCESS table contains in-frame sequences only and omits some clones. Under half of the omission traces to an unresolved V gene where checked; the cause of the rest is unknown. Recorded for this sample are about 84,000 clones; about 86% of them occurred a single time. Of the sample, around 5.2% falls within the top ten clones. The sequenced sample consisted of blood. The receptors stem from a person between 18 and 75 years old in good health.

The chain uses TRBV14 and TRBJ1-1; D is uncertain. V dropped 0 bases and J dropped 3 bases, with 14 bases sitting between them. There are 16 residues in the CDR3. Germline V lookup: CDR1 SGHDN, CDR2 FVKESK. The DNA for the CDR3 is TGTGCCAGCAGCCAAGACATTAATCTCTTAGACACTGAAGCTTTCTTT. Amino acids: CASSQDINLLDTEAFF.

This clone was observed a single time. This chain joins TRBV7-6 and TRBJ2-1; unclear D gene. The CDR3 length is 18 residues. Germline CDR1 is SGHVS and CDR2 is FNYEAQ. V was trimmed by 6 bases and J by 0 bases, leaving 21 bases between them. The CDR3 region has the DNA TGTGCCAGCAGTCATTACCATTCGACGGTGAGCTCCTACAATGAGCAGTTCTTC. It is translated as CASSHYHSTVSSYNEQFF.

V gene TRBV7-2 combines with J gene TRBJ2-3; tentatively, D is TRBD1 (6 bases). This CDR3 is 15 amino acids long. Germline CDR1 reads SGHTA; CDR2 reads FQGNSA. V lost 1 base to trimming and J lost 2 bases, with 10 bases between them. This CDR3 reads CASSLGGTHTDTQYF. CDR3 bases: TGTGCCAGCAGCTTAGGTGGGACACACACAGATACGCAGTATTTT.

The rearrangement links TRBV18 to TRBJ1-5, with D perhaps TRBD1 (5 bases). CDR3 length: 14 residues. Trimming removed 4 bases at V and 6 bases at J, with 13 bases between. CDR1 KGHSH and CDR2 LQKENI come from the germline V gene. The CDR3 DNA reads as TGTGCCAGCTCACGTGGCAGGGACCCTCAGCCCCAGCATTTT. Residues: CASSRGRDPQPQHF.

The chain carries TRBV6-1 and TRBJ2-7; 8 bases match TRBD1. Unmatched junction bases numbered 9, after V lost 3 bases and J lost 5 bases. The CDR3 is 15 residues long. Germline assignment: CDR1 MNHNS and CDR2 SASEGT. The chain's CDR3 is CASSERGDRGHEQYF. As DNA, the CDR3 is TGTGCCAGCAGTGAGAGGGGCGACAGGGGTCACGAGCAGTACTTC.

V gene TRBV7-2 combines with J gene TRBJ1-6; TRBD1 agrees at 9 bases. The CDR3 sequence is 15 residues long. Germline V gene data show CDR1 as SGHTA and CDR2 as FQGNSA. Trimming took 2 bases from V and 7 from J; bases not matched to a gene: 3. DNA of the CDR3: TGTGCCAGCAGCTTACAGGGACAGGGAAATTCACCCCTCCACTTT. Protein product: CASSLQGQGNSPLHF.

The chain links TRBV7-8 to TRBJ1-1; 9 nucleotides align to TRBD1. CDR3 length: 18 amino acids. Germline loops: CDR1 SGHVS, CDR2 FQNEAQ. Trimming cost V 4 bases and J 1 base; bases outside gene matches: 13. In nucleotides, the CDR3 is TGTGCCAGCAGCTCCCTATTCCCTGGACAGGGGAGGAACACTGAAGCTTTCTTT. Its protein is CASSSLFPGQGRNTEAFF.

The chain uses TRBV18 and TRBJ1-5, with D perhaps TRBD1 (6 bases). Trimming took off 6 bases at V and 4 bases at J, with 25 bases between the two ends. This CDR3 contains 18 residues. Germline-derived CDR1 and CDR2 are KGHSH and LQKENI. The CDR3 DNA reads as TGTGCCAGCTCGCCCCAACCCCCCAGGACAGTGGTAAATCAGCCCCAGCATTTT. This encodes CASSPQPPRTVVNQPQHF.

This clone was recorded only once. The CDR3 loop is CASREGTASNEKLFF. The CDR3 DNA reads TGTGCCAGCAGGGAAGGGACAGCGAGTAATGAAAAACTGTTTTTT. The chain carries TRBV6-6 and TRBJ1-4; the match to TRBD1 covers 7 bases. V was clipped by 6 bases and J by 4 bases; unmatched bases: 8. The CDR3 sequence is 15 residues long. From germline, CDR1 is MNHNY and CDR2 SVGAGI (reference sequence).

The chain has TRBV7-2 and TRBJ2-7; possible D gene TRBD1, 8 bases. Trimming took 8 bases from V and 0 from J, leaving 29 bases between them. From germline, CDR1 is SGHTA and CDR2 FQGNSA. The length of the CDR3 is 19 residues. DNA of the CDR3: TGTGCCAGCCGCATGGGAGGGTTGAGTCTGACAGGGGACTCCTACGAGCAGTACTTC. Protein product: CASRMGGLSLTGDSYEQYF.

This clone was observed a few times. This chain joins TRBV9 and TRBJ1-6, with unresolved D. This CDR3 contains 15 residues. CDR1 and CDR2 from the germline V gene are SGDLS and YYNGEE. The V end lost 2 bases, the J end lost 5 bases, and 11 bases lay between the germline ends. The CDR3 loop reads CASSVTGNHNSPLHF. DNA for the CDR3: TGTGCCAGCAGCGTCACCGGGAACCATAATTCACCCCTCCACTTT.

The V gene is TRBV19, the J gene TRBJ1-5; D perhaps matches TRBD1 (5 bases). The V and J ends lost 9 bases and 1 base respectively, with 13 bases between them. Germline V lookup: CDR1 LNHDA, CDR2 SQIVND (reference sequence). CDR3 length: 14 amino acids. This chain's CDR3 is CASARGGSNQPQHF. The CDR3 bases are TGTGCCAGCGCCCGGGGCGGCAGCAATCAGCCCCAGCATTTT.

This chain connects TRBV5-5 to TRBJ1-2; D call uncertain. The germline V gene encodes CDR1 SGHKS and CDR2 YYEKEE (reference sequence). The CDR3 contains 16 residues. Trimming stripped 0 bases from V and 3 bases from J, with 15 bases between. CDR3 in amino acids: CASSLVLWVRYYGYTF. In DNA, the CDR3 is TGTGCCAGCAGCTTGGTTTTATGGGTGAGGTACTATGGCTACACCTTC.

This clone has a handful of counts. Other nucleotide sequences in the sample specify the same CDR3. The rearrangement joins TRBV13 to TRBJ1-4; no firm D call. V shed 3 bases and J shed 9 bases, with 5 bases lying between them. The germline CDR1 and CDR2 sequences are PRHDT and FYEKMQ (reference sequence). The length of the CDR3 is 11 residues. The CDR3 coding sequence is TGTGCCAGCAGCTTGGGGAAAAAACTGTTTTTT. It encodes CASSLGKKLFF.

The chain carries TRBV19 and TRBJ2-7; D gene uncertain. The V gene's germline CDR1 is LNHDA and CDR2 SQIVND (reference sequence). Trimming cost V 3 bases and J 4 bases, with 13 bases left between them. The CDR3 runs to 14 residues. CDR3 sequence (DNA): TGTGCCAGTAGTATCGGGTCACGTATATACGAGCAGTACTTC. As protein: CASSIGSRIYEQYF. The whole variable domain, filled in from reference TRBV19 and TRBJ2-7, reads DGGITQSPKYLFRKEGQNVTLSCEQNLNHDAMYWYRQDPGQGLRLIYYSQIVNDFQKGDIAEGYSVSREKKESFPLTVTSAQKNPTAFYLCASSIGSRIYEQYFGPGTRLTVT.

The chain uses TRBV29-1 and TRBJ2-2; D gene uncertain. The V gene's germline CDR1 is SQVTM and CDR2 ANQGSEA. The CDR3 contains 11 residues. V was trimmed by 7 bases and J by 7 bases, leaving 10 bases between them. CDR3 amino acids: CSGEMDGELFF. The CDR3 DNA is TGCAGCGGGGAAATGGACGGGGAGCTGTTTTTT.

This clone has only one observation. The chain is built from TRBV2 and TRBJ2-3, with a tentative D call TRBD2 (6 bases). The CDR3 is 18 residues long. Germline V gene lookup returns CDR1 SNHLY and CDR2 FYNNEI. The V gene lost 8 bases and the J gene lost 0 bases, with 24 bases spanning the gap. CDR3 amino acids: CASSQYRDGTPSTDTQYF. CDR3 DNA: TGTGCCAGCTCCCAGTACAGAGACGGGACTCCGAGCACAGATACGCAGTATTTT.

The chain uses TRBV27 and TRBJ2-7; 10 bases agree with TRBD1. The CDR3 is 15 amino acids. Germline values: CDR1 MNHEY, CDR2 SMNVEV (reference sequence). V was pared by 6 bases and J by 5 bases, with 10 bases of the junction left unmatched. The CDR3 sequence is CASRVPGTGVNEQYF. The DNA of the CDR3 is TGTGCCAGCAGGGTCCCCGGGACAGGGGTCAACGAGCAGTACTTC.

The chain joins TRBV7-9 to TRBJ2-7; TRBD2 aligns across 8 bases. The V segment lost 1 base and the J segment 2 bases; nucleotides outside the gene matches: 1. The CDR3 runs to 14 residues. Germline-derived CDR1 and CDR2 are SEHNR and FQNEAQ (reference sequence). The CDR3 region is CASSLELAAYEQYF. DNA of the CDR3: TGTGCCAGCAGCTTAGAACTAGCGGCCTACGAGCAGTACTTC. The full variable domain, its missing parts supplied by reference TRBV7-9 and TRBJ2-7, is DTGVSQNPRHKITKRGQNVTFRCDPISEHNRLYWYRQTLGQGPEFLTYFQNEAQLEKSRLLSDRFSAERPKGSFSTLEIQRTEQGDSAMYLCASSLELAAYEQYFGPGTRLTVT.

A note on this clone: The same CDR3 can be traced to other DNA sequences in this sample. The chain couples TRBV15 to TRBJ1-3; 8 positions agree with TRBD1. CDR3 length: 19 residues. V shed 7 bases and J 3 bases; nucleotides not matched to a gene: 20. Per the germline V gene, CDR1 is LNHNV and CDR2 is YYDKDF (reference sequence). Written as DNA, the CDR3 is TGTGCCACCAAACTGAAAACAAGGCTTGACAGGGGTGTTGGAAACACCATATATTTT. Its protein is CATKLKTRLDRGVGNTIYF.

The chain employs TRBV18 and TRBJ1-2; a weak D match, TRBD1 (5 bases). The CDR3 loop spans 17 amino acids. Germline V CDR1 and CDR2: KGHSH, LQKENI. V shed 4 bases and J shed 4 bases, with 22 bases lying between them. In DNA form, the CDR3 reads TGTGCCAGCTCACGGACGCACAGTTCGGGGGTTGGCTATGGCTACACCTTC. Residues: CASSRTHSSGVGYGYTF.

This chain links TRBV2 with TRBJ1-2, with a possible D match to TRBD1 (5 bases). Trimming removed 7 bases from V and 7 bases from J, with 25 bases in between. Germline assignment: CDR1 SNHLY and CDR2 FYNNEI. The CDR3 consists of 16 residues. CDR3 sequence: CASITQGLILRFGYTF. The CDR3 DNA is TGTGCCAGCATCACCCAGGGACTAATCTTAAGGTTTGGCTACACCTTC. Filled out from reference TRBV2 and TRBJ1-2, the complete variable domain reads EPEVTQTPSHQVTQMGQEVILRCVPISNHLYFYWYRQILGQKVEFLVSFYNNEISEKSEIFDDQFSVERPDGSNFTLKIRSTKLEDSAMYFCASITQGLILRFGYTFGSGTRLTVV.

J is TRBJ1-1 and V is TRBV4-1; TRBD1 is a possible D gene (6 bases). V lost 1 base to trimming and J lost 5 bases, with 14 bases between them. Germline V gene data show CDR1 as MGHRA and CDR2 as YSYEKL. There are 15 residues in the CDR3. The CDR3 nucleotides read TGCGCCAGCAGCCAAGGGGTGACAGGAAGGACTGAAGCTTTCTTT. The encoded protein is CASSQGVTGRTEAFF.

V and J are TRBV30 and TRBJ1-2; possible D gene TRBD1, 5 bases. The germline CDR1 and CDR2 sequences are GTSNPN and SVGIG (reference sequence). The CDR3 has 12 residues. The V end was cut by 2 bases, the J end by 4 bases, with 8 bases between. CDR3 coding DNA: TGTGCCTGGAGTTCAGGGTTCTATGGCTACACCTTC. Its protein is CAWSSGFYGYTF. The variable domain in full, with the rest retrieved from reference TRBV30 and TRBJ1-2, is SQTIHQWPATLVQPVGSPLSLECTVEGTSNPNLYWYRQAAGRGLQLLFYSVGIGQISSEVPQNLSASRPQDRQFILSSKKLLLSDSGFYLCAWSSGFYGYTFGSGTRLTVV.

This chain joins TRBV6-1 and TRBJ2-2, with 8 bases that match TRBD1. The germline V gene encodes CDR1 MNHNS and CDR2 SASEGT. This CDR3 is 15 amino acids long. V was clipped by 4 bases and J by 4 bases; unmatched bases: 5. The CDR3 DNA reads as TGTGCCAGCAGTGGAGGACAGGGACGCACCGGGGAGCTGTTTTTT. It codes for CASSGGQGRTGELFF.

This clone was detected only a few times. The chain recombines TRBV19 with TRBJ1-6, with D hard to call. Trimming removed 1 base from V and 6 bases from J, with 10 bases in between. Germline V CDR1 and CDR2: LNHDA, SQIVND (reference sequence). This CDR3 is 15 amino acids long. In DNA, the CDR3 is TGTGCCAGTAGTATAGTTGGAGTGGGTAATTCACCCCTCCACTTT. It encodes CASSIVGVGNSPLHF.

The chain uses TRBV11-1 and TRBJ1-6, with 7 nucleotides matching TRBD1. The CDR3 spans 14 residues. J lost 9 bases, V lost 5 bases, and 7 bases had no gene match. Germline loops: CDR1 SGHAT, CDR2 FQDESV (reference sequence). CDR3 region: CASSITGAASPLHF. The CDR3 nucleotides are TGTGCCAGCAGCATTACAGGGGCCGCTTCACCCCTCCACTTT.

The chain carries TRBV11-2 and TRBJ1-4; D remains ambiguous. The V and J ends lost 4 bases and 0 bases respectively, with 3 bases between them. CDR1 is SGHAT and CDR2 is FQNNGV in the germline V gene. The CDR3 is made up of 13 amino acids. The CDR3 DNA follows: TGTGCCAGCAGCTGGGCAACTAATGAAAAACTGTTTTTT. Protein product: CASSWATNEKLFF.

V is TRBV25-1 and J is TRBJ2-2, with no clear D. The V gene's germline CDR1 is MGHDK and CDR2 SYGVNS. This CDR3 is built from 16 residues. V dropped 0 bases and J dropped 3 bases, with 11 bases sitting between them. The CDR3 reads CASSEYQGVYTGELFF. Written as DNA, the CDR3 is TGTGCCAGCAGTGAATATCAAGGAGTATACACCGGGGAGCTGTTTTTT.